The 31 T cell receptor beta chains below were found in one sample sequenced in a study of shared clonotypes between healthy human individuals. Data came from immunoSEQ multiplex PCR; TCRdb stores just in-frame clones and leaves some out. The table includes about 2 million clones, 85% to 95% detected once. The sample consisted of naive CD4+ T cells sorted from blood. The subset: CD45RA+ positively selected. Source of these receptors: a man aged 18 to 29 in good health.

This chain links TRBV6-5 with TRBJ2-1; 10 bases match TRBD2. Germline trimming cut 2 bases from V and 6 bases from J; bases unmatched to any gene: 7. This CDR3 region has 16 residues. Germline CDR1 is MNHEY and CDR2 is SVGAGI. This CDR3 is CASSYGSGRRSNEQFF. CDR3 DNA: TGTGCCAGCAGTTACGGTAGCGGGAGGCGAAGCAATGAGCAGTTCTTC.

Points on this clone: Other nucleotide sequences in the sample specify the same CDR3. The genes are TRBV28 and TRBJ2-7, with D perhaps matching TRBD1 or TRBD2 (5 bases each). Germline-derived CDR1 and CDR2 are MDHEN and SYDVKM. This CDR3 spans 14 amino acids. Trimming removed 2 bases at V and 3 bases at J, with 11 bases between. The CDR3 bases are TGTGCCAGCAGTTTAAGGGGACCGAGCTACGAGCAGTACTTC. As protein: CASSLRGPSYEQYF. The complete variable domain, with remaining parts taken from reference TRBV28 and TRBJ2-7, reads DVKVTQSSRYLVKRTGEKVFLECVQDMDHENMFWYRQDPGLGLRLIYFSYDVKMKEKGDIPEGYSVSREKKERFSLILESASTNQTSMYLCASSLRGPSYEQYFGPGTRLTVT.

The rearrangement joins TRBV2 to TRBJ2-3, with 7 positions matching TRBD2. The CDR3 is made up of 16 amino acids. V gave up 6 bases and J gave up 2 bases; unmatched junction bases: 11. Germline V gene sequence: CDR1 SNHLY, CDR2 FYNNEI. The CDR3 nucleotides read TGTGCCAGCAGGGGACTCGGGACTACCCACACAGATACGCAGTATTTT. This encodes CASRGLGTTHTDTQYF.

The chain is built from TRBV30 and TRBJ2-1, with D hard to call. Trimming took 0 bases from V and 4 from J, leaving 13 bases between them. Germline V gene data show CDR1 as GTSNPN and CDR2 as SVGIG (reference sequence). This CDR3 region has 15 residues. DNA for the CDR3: TGTGCCTGGAGTGTACAACCCCCTGGGTACAATGAGCAGTTCTTC. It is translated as CAWSVQPPGYNEQFF.

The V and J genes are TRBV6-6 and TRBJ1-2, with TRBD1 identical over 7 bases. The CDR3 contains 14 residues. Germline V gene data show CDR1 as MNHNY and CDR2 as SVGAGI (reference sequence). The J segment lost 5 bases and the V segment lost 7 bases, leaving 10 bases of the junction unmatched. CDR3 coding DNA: TGTGCCAGCACCTCCCAAGAGGGGGCGTATGGCTACACCTTC. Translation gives CASTSQEGAYGYTF.

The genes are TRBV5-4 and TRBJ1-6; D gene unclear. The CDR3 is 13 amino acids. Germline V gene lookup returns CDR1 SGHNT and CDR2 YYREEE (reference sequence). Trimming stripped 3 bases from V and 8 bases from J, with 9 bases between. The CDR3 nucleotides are TGTGCCAGCAGCTCTCAGAACGATTCACCCCTCCACTTT. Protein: CASSSQNDSPLHF.

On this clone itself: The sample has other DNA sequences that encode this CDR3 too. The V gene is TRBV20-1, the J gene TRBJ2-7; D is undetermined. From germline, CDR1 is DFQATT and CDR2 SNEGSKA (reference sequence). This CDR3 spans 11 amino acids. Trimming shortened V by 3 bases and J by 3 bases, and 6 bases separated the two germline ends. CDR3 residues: CSARGDYEQYF. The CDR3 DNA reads TGCAGTGCTAGGGGTGACTACGAGCAGTACTTC.

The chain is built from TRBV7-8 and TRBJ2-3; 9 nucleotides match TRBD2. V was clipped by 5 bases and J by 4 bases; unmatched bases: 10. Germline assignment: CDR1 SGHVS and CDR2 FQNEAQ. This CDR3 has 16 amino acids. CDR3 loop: CASSASPSGVADTQYF. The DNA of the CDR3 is TGTGCCAGCAGCGCCTCGCCTAGCGGGGTTGCAGATACGCAGTATTTT.

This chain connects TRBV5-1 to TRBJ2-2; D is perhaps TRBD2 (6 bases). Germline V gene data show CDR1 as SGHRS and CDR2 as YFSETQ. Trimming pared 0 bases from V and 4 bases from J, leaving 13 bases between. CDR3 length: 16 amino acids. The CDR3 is CASSLAASVGTGELFF. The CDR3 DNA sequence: TGCGCCAGCAGCTTGGCAGCTAGCGTTGGCACCGGGGAGCTGTTTTTT.

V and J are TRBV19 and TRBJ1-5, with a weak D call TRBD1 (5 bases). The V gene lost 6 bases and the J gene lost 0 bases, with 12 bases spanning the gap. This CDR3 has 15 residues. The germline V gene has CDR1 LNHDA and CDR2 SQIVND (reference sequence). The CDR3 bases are TGTGCCAGTAGCGTGACAGAGTATAGCAATCAGCCCCAGCATTTT. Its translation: CASSVTEYSNQPQHF.

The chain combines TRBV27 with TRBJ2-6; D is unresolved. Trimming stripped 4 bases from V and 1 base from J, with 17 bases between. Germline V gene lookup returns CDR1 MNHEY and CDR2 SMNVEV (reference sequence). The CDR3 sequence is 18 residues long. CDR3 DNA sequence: TGTGCCAGCAGTTCCCGGACCGAAGCGAAGTCTGGGGCCAACGTCCTGACTTTC. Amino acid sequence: CASSSRTEAKSGANVLTF. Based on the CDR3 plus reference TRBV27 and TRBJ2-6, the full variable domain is EAQVTQNPRYLITVTGKKLTVTCSQNMNHEYMSWYRQDPGLGLRQIYYSMNVEVTDKGDVPEGYKVSRKEKRNFPLILESPSPNQTSLYFCASSSRTEAKSGANVLTFGAGSRLTVL.

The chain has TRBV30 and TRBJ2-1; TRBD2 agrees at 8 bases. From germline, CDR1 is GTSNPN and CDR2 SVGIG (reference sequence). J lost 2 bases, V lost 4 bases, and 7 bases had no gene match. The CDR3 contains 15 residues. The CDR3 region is CAWNGGGGPYNEQFF. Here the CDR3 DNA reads TGTGCCTGGAACGGGGGGGGAGGCCCCTACAATGAGCAGTTCTTC. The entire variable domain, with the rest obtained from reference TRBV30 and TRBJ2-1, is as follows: SQTIHQWPATLVQPVGSPLSLECTVEGTSNPNLYWYRQAAGRGLQLLFYSVGIGQISSEVPQNLSASRPQDRQFILSSKKLLLSDSGFYLCAWNGGGGPYNEQFFGPGTRLTVL.

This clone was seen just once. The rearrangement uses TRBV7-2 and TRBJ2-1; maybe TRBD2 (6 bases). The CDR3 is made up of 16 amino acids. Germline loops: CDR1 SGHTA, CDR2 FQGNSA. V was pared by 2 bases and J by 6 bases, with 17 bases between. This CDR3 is CASSLTGPGTSNEQFF. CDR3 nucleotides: TGTGCCAGCAGCTTAACGGGACCCGGGACTTCCAATGAGCAGTTCTTC.

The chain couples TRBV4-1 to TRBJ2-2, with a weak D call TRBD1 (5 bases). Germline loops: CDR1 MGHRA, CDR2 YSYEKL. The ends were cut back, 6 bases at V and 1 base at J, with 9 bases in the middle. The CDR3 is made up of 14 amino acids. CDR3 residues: CASSLTGNTGELFF. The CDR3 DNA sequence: TGCGCCAGCAGTCTAACAGGGAACACCGGGGAGCTGTTTTTT.

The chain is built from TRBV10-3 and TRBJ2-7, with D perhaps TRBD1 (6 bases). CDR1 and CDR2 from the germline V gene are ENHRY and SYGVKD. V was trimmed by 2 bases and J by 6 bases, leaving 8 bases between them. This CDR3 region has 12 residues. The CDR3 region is CAISETGFEQYF. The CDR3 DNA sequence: TGTGCCATCAGTGAGACAGGGTTCGAGCAGTACTTC.

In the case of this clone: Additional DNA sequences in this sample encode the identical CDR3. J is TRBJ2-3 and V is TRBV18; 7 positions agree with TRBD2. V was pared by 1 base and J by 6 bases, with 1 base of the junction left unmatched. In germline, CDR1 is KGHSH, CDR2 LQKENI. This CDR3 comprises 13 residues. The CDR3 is CASSPRGGDTQYF. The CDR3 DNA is TGTGCCAGCTCACCACGGGGAGGGGATACGCAGTATTTT.

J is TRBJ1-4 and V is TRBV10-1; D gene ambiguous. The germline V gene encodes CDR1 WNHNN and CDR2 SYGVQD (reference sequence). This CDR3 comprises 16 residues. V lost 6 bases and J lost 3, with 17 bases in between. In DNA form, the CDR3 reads TGCGCCAGCAGAATTAGCCCGGGGAGGCCTAATGAAAAACTGTTTTTT. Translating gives CASRISPGRPNEKLFF.

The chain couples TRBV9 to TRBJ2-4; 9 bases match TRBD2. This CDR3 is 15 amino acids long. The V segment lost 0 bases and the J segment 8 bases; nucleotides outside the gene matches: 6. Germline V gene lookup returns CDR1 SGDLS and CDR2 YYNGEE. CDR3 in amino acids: CASSVDAGGPHIQYF. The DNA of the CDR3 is TGTGCCAGCAGCGTAGATGCGGGGGGGCCACACATTCAGTACTTC.

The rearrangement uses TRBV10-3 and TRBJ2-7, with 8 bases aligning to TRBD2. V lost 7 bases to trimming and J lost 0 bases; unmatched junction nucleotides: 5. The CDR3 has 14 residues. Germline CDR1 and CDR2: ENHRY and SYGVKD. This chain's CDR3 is CAITSGGPSYEQYF. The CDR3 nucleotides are TGTGCCATCACAAGCGGGGGACCCTCCTACGAGCAGTACTTC.

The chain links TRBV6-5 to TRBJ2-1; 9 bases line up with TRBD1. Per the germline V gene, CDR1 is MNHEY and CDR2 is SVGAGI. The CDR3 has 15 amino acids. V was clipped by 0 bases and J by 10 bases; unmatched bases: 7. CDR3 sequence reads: CASSYSGQGGYEQFF. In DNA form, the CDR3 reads TGTGCCAGCAGTTACTCGGGACAGGGAGGTTACGAGCAGTTCTTC.

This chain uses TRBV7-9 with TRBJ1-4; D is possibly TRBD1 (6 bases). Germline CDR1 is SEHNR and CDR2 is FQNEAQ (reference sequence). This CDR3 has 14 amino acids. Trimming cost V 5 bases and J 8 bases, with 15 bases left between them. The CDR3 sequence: CASSPEGGWEKLFF. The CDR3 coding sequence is TGTGCCAGCAGCCCGGAGGGGGGTTGGGAAAAACTGTTTTTT.

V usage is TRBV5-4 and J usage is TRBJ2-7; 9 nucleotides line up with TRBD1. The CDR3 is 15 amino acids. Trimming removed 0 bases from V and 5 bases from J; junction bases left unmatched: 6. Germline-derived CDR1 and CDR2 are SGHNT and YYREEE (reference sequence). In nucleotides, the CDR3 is TGTGCCAGCAGCTTGGTAGGACAGGGGACCCACGAGCAGTACTTC. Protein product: CASSLVGQGTHEQYF.

DNA of the CDR3: TGTGCCAGCAGCCCCGGACAGCTTTCCTACGAGCAGTACTTC. It is translated as CASSPGQLSYEQYF. The chain combines TRBV6-5 with TRBJ2-7; D possibly corresponds to TRBD1 (6 bases). CDR3 size: 14 residues. Germline V gene data show CDR1 as MNHEY and CDR2 as SVGAGI. Between the trimmed V and J ends, which lost 6 bases and 1 base, there was a span of 13 bases.

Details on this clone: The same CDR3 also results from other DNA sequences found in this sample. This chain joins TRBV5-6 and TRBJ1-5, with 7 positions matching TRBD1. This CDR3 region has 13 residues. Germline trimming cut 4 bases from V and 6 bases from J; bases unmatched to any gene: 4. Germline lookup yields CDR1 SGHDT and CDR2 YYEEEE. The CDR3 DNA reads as TGTGCCAGCAGCCGACAGGGACGTCAGCCCCAGCATTTT. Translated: CASSRQGRQPQHF.

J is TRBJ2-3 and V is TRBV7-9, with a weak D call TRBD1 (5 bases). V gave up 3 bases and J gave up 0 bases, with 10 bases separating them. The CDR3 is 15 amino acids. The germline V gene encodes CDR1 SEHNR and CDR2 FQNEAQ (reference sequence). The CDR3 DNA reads TGTGCCAGCAGCTTTGACAGTCCTAGCACAGATACGCAGTATTTT. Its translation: CASSFDSPSTDTQYF. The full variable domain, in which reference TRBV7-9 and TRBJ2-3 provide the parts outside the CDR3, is DTGVSQNPRHKITKRGQNVTFRCDPISEHNRLYWYRQTLGQGPEFLTYFQNEAQLEKSRLLSDRFSAERPKGSFSTLEIQRTEQGDSAMYLCASSFDSPSTDTQYFGPGTRLTVL.

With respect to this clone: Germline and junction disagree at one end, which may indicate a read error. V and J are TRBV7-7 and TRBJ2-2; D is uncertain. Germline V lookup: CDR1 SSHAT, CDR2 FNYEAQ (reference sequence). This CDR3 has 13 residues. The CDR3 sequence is CASSLLDTGELFF. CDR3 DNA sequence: TGTGCTAGCAGCTTATTAGACACCGGGGAGCTGTTTTTT.

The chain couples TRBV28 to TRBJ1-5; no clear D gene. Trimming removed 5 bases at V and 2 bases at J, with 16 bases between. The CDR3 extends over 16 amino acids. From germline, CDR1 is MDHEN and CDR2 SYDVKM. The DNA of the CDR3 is TGTGCCAGCAGTCCCCCGAACAGTTTTGGCAATCAGCCCCAGCATTTT. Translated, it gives CASSPPNSFGNQPQHF. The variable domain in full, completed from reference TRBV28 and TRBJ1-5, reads DVKVTQSSRYLVKRTGEKVFLECVQDMDHENMFWYRQDPGLGLRLIYFSYDVKMKEKGDIPEGYSVSREKKERFSLILESASTNQTSMYLCASSPPNSFGNQPQHFGDGTRLSIL.

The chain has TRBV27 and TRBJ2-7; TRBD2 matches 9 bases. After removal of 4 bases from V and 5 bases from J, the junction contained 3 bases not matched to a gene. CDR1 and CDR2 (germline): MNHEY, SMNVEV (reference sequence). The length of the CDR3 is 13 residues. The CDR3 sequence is CASSSSGRNEQYF. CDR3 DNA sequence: TGTGCCAGCAGTTCCAGCGGGAGGAACGAGCAGTACTTC.

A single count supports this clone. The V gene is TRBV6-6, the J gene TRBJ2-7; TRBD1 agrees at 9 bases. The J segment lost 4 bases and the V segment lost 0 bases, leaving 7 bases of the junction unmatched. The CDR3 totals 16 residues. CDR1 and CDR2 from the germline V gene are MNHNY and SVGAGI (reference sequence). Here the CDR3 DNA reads TGTGCCAGCAGTTACTCAGTCCCGGGACAGGGATACGAGCAGTACTTC. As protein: CASSYSVPGQGYEQYF.

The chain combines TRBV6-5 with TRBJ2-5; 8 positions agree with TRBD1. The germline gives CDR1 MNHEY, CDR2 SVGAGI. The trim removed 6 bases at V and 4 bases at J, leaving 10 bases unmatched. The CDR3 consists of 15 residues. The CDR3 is CASSRGQGAGETQYF. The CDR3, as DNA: TGTGCCAGCAGCAGGGGCCAGGGGGCTGGAGAGACCCAGTACTTC.

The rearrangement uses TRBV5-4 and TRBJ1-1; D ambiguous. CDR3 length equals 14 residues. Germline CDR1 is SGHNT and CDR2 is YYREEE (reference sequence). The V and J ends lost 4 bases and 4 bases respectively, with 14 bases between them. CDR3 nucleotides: TGTGCCAGCAGCACAGACATCGGTCGCACTGAAGCTTTCTTT. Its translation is CASSTDIGRTEAFF. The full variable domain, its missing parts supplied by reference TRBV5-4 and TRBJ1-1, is ETGVTQSPTHLIKTRGQQVTLRCSSQSGHNTVSWYQQALGQGPQFIFQYYREEENGRGNFPPRFSGLQFPNYSSELNVNALELDDSALYLCASSTDIGRTEAFFGQGTRLTVV.